This T cell receptor (beta chain) was profiled in a study of blood T cell repertoires in COVID-19. TCRdb's table, derived via immunoSEQ multiplex PCR, lists solely in-frame clones and lacks some. This sample has more than 150,000 clones, with around four fifths found just once. This sequence was found in a man in his 70s who had recovered from COVID-19. The material sequenced was peripheral blood.

The CDR3, as DNA: TGCGCCAGCAGCTTGATACAGGGGGATGTAGGAGAGACCCAGTACTTC. Translating gives CASSLIQGDVGETQYF. V and J are TRBV5-1 and TRBJ2-5; 8 bases line up with TRBD1. CDR3 length: 16 residues. J gave up 4 bases and V 1 base, and 9 bases lay outside the gene matches. Germline V CDR1 and CDR2: SGHRS, YFSETQ.